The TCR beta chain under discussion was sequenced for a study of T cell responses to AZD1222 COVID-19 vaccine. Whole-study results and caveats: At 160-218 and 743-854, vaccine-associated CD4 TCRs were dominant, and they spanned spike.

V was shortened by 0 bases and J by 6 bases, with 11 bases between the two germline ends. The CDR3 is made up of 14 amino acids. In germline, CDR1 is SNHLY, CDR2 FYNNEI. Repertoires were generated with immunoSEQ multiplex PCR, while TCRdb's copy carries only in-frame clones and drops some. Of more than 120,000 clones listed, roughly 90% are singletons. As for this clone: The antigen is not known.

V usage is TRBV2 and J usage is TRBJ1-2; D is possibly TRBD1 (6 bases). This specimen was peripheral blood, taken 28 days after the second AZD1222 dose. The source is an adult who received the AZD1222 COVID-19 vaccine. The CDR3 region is CASSEAPGAHGYTF. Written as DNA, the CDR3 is TGTGCCAGCAGTGAAGCTCCAGGGGCCCATGGCTACACCTTC.